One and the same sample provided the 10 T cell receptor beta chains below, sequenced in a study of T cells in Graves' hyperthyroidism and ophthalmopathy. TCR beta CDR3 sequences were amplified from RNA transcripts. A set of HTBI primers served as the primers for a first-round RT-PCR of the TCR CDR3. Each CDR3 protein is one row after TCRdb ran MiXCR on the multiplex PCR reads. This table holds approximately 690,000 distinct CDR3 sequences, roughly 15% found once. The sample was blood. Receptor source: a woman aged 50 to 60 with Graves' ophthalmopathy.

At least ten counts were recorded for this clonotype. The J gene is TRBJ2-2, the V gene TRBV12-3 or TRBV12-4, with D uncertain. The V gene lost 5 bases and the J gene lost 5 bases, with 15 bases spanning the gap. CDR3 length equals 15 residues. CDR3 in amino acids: CASSLRAPVTGELFF. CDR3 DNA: TGTGCCAGCAGTCTCCGGGCCCCGGTAACCGGGGAGCTGTTTTTT.

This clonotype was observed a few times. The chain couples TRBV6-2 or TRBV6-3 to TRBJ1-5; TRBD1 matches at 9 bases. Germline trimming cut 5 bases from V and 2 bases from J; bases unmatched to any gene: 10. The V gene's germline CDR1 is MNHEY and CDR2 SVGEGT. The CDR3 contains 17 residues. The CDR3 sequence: CASSTRQGQGGNQPQHF. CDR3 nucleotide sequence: TGTGCCAGCAGTACCCGCCAGGGACAGGGTGGCAATCAGCCCCAGCATTTT.

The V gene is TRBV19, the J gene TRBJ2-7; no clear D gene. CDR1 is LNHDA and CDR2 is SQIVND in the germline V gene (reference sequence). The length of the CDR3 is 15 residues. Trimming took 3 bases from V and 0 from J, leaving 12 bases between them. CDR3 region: CASSISTASSYEQYF. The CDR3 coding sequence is TGTGCCAGTAGTATTTCGACTGCAAGCTCCTACGAGCAGTACTTC.

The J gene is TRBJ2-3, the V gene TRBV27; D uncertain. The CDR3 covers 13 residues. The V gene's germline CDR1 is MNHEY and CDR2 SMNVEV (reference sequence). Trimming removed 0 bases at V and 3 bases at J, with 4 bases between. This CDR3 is CASSLSITDTQYF. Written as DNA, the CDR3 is TGTGCCAGCAGTTTATCGATAACAGATACGCAGTATTTT.

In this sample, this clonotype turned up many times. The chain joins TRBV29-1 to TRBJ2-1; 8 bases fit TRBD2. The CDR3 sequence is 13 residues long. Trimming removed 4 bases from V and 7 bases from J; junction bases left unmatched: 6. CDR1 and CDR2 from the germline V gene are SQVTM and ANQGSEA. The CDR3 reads CSVVSGRTNEQFF. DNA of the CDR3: TGCAGCGTTGTGAGCGGGAGAACGAATGAGCAGTTCTTC.

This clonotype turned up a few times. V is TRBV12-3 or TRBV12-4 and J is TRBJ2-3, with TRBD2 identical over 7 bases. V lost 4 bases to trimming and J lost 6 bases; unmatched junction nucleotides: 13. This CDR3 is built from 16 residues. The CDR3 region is CASSSGRRELDDTQYF. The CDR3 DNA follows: TGTGCCAGCAGTTCGGGCAGGCGGGAGCTGGATGATACGCAGTATTTT.

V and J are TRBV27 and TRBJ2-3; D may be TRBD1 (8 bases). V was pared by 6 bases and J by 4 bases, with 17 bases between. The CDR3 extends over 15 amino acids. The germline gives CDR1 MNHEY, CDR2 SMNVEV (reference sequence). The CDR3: CASRYHRGGSDTQYF. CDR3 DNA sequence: TGTGCCAGCAGATACCACAGGGGGGGGTCAGATACGCAGTATTTT.

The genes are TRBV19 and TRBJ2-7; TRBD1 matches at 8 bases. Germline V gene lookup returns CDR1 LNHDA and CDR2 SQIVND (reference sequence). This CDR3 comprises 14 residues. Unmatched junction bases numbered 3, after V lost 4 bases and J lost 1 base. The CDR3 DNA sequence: TGTGCCAGTAGTAACGGACAGGGATCCTACGAGCAGTACTTC. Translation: CASSNGQGSYEQYF.

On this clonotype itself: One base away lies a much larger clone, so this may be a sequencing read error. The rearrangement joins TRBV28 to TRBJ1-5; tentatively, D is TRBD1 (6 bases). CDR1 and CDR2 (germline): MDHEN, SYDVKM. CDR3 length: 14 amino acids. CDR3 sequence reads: CARSFTQGRQPQHF. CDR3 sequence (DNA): TGTGCCAGAAGTTTTACACAGGGAAGACAGCCCCAGCATTTT. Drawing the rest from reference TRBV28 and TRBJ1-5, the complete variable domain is DVKVTQSSRYLVKRTGEKVFLECVQDMDHENMFWYRQDPGLGLRLIYFSYDVKMKEKGDIPEGYSVSREKKERFSLILESASTNQTSMYLCARSFTQGRQPQHFGDGTRLSIL.

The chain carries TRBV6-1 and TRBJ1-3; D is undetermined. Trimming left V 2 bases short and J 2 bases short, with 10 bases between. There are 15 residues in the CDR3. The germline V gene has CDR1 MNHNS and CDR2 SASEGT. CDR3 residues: CASSEHIIAGNTIYF. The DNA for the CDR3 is TGTGCCAGCAGTGAACATATAATCGCTGGAAACACCATATATTTT.